These 18 T cell receptor beta chains came from one sample sequenced in a study of metastatic and nonmetastatic thyroid tumors. TCRdb reanalyzed the PCR reads with MiXCR. The table shows 20,000 or so clones, with 25% to 35% occurring only once. Every patient was untreated before thyroid surgery. The sample consisted of tumor tissue. Source of these receptors: a female donor with papillary thyroid cancer or a benign thyroid nodule (not recorded which). Some clones in this sample may be carry-over from other donors' samples.

In its sample, this clone ranks as medium-sized. V usage is TRBV27 and J usage is TRBJ2-7; the D gene is possibly TRBD2 (6 bases). In germline, CDR1 is MNHEY, CDR2 SMNVEV (reference sequence). Trimming shortened V by 8 bases and J by 6 bases, and 23 bases separated the two germline ends. This CDR3 is built from 15 residues. In DNA, the CDR3 is TGTGCCAGCGGTATTGGGGGGAACGTCCGGGGCGAGCAGTACTTC. It is translated as CASGIGGNVRGEQYF.

The chain combines TRBV11-2 with TRBJ1-1; D call uncertain. Germline assignment: CDR1 SGHAT and CDR2 FQNNGV. This CDR3 spans 13 amino acids. Trimming removed 1 base at V and 11 bases at J, with 14 bases between. The CDR3 sequence is CASSLVAITKAFF. The CDR3 DNA reads TGTGCCAGCAGCTTAGTGGCTATAACCAAGGCTTTCTTT. The full variable domain, in which reference TRBV11-2 and TRBJ1-1 provide the parts outside the CDR3, is EAGVAQSPRYKIIEKRQSVAFWCNPISGHATLYWYQQILGQGPKLLIQFQNNGVVDDSQLPKDRFSAERLKGVDSTLKIQPAKLEDSAVYLCASSLVAITKAFFGQGTRLTVV.

The CDR3 region has the DNA TGTGCCAGCGGACAAAGCTATAATTCACCCCTCCACTTT. This gives the protein CASGQSYNSPLHF. V gene TRBV6-1 combines with J gene TRBJ1-6; tentative D call: TRBD1 (5 bases). The CDR3 extends over 13 amino acids. Looked up from germline, CDR1 is MNHNS and CDR2 is SASEGT. Trimming shortened V by 8 bases and J by 3 bases, and 8 bases separated the two germline ends.

This clone was observed at least ten times. V and J are TRBV3-1 and TRBJ2-6; 14 bases align to TRBD2. J lost 3 bases, V lost 6 bases, and 16 bases had no gene match. CDR3 length equals 21 residues. Germline-derived CDR1 and CDR2 are LGHDT and YNNKEL (reference sequence). The CDR3 region has the DNA TGTGCCAGCAGAGGACTAGCGGGAGGAATGCCCCCCCATATTGGGGCCAACGTCCTGACTTTC. It translates to CASRGLAGGMPPHIGANVLTF.

The sample holds a few counts of this clone. The chain is built from TRBV27 and TRBJ2-7, with D possibly being TRBD2 (6 bases). Germline CDR1 is MNHEY and CDR2 is SMNVEV (reference sequence). V was cut by 6 bases and J by 4 bases, with 7 bases left in between. The CDR3 totals 11 residues. The CDR3 sequence is CASRGGYEQYF. The CDR3 region has the DNA TGTGCCAGCAGAGGAGGGTACGAGCAGTACTTC.

This clone has only a few counts. The chain combines TRBV19 with TRBJ2-1; a possible D gene is TRBD2 (5 bases). The germline V gene has CDR1 LNHDA and CDR2 SQIVND (reference sequence). The CDR3 sequence is 14 residues long. V lost 1 base, J lost 9 bases, and 13 bases lay in between. CDR3 bases: TGTGCCAGTAGTATAGTCGGGCTAGCAGGTGAGCAGTTCTTC. The encoded protein is CASSIVGLAGEQFF.

This clone was counted many times. The chain uses TRBV3-1 and TRBJ1-2; a weak D match, TRBD1 (6 bases). V lost 3 bases, J lost 1 base, and 12 bases lay in between. The germline gives CDR1 LGHDT, CDR2 YNNKEL (reference sequence). The CDR3 extends over 15 amino acids. CDR3: CASSQQGQLNYGYTF. The DNA for the CDR3 is TGTGCCAGCAGCCAGCAGGGACAACTTAACTATGGCTACACCTTC.

Within the sample, this clone is medium-sized. V is TRBV28 and J is TRBJ2-7, with D perhaps TRBD2 (5 bases). This CDR3 has 17 amino acids. V lost 5 bases, J lost 5 bases, and 25 bases lay in between. Germline CDR1 is MDHEN and CDR2 is SYDVKM. The CDR3 sequence: CASSPIAYRDMRHEQYF. The CDR3 nucleotides are TGTGCCAGCAGTCCTATAGCCTACCGGGATATGCGGCACGAGCAGTACTTC.

The gene calls are TRBV11-3 and TRBJ2-2, with D tentatively TRBD1 (6 bases). The V and J ends lost 6 bases and 3 bases respectively, with 11 bases between them. The CDR3 is 14 amino acids. Germline CDR1 reads SGHNT; CDR2 reads YENEEA. The chain's CDR3 is CASSPRGHTGELFF. CDR3 bases: TGTGCCAGCAGTCCCAGGGGTCACACCGGGGAGCTGTTTTTT.

This clone is deemed medium-sized (0.01 to 0.1%). V gene TRBV18 combines with J gene TRBJ2-7; 7 nucleotides align to TRBD2. Germline values: CDR1 KGHSH, CDR2 LQKENI. The CDR3 consists of 14 residues. Trimming took 2 bases from V and 2 from J; bases not matched to a gene: 3. The CDR3 DNA is TGTGCCAGCTCACCAATGGGACTAACCTACGAGCAGTACTTC. Amino acid sequence: CASSPMGLTYEQYF.

This clone turned up a few times. V gene TRBV12-3 or TRBV12-4 combines with J gene TRBJ2-1; D is perhaps TRBD2 (5 bases). V was trimmed by 7 bases and J by 8 bases, leaving 12 bases between them. This CDR3 has 12 residues. As DNA, the CDR3 is TGTGCCAGCACCGCCACCGGGGATGAGCAGTTCTTC. It encodes CASTATGDEQFF.

This sequence joins TRBV7-9 and TRBJ2-7; a weak D match, TRBD1 (6 bases). Germline CDR1 is SEHNR and CDR2 is FQNEAQ (reference sequence). This CDR3 has 12 amino acids. Trimming took 6 bases from V and 6 from J, leaving 12 bases between them. The CDR3 is CASSPGDREQYF. CDR3 DNA sequence: TGTGCCAGCAGTCCAGGGGACCGCGAGCAGTACTTC.

This rearrangement joins TRBV7-9 to TRBJ1-4; 7 bases are a match to TRBD1. This CDR3 is 15 amino acids long. The germline gives CDR1 SEHNR, CDR2 FQNEAQ (reference sequence). J was trimmed by 8 bases and V by 5 bases; bases with no gene match: 11. CDR3 protein: CASSPPDRPNEKLFF. The CDR3 nucleotides read TGTGCCAGCAGCCCCCCGGACAGGCCGAACGAAAAACTGTTTTTT. The variable domain in full, with the rest retrieved from reference TRBV7-9 and TRBJ1-4, is DTGVSQNPRHKITKRGQNVTFRCDPISEHNRLYWYRQTLGQGPEFLTYFQNEAQLEKSRLLSDRFSAERPKGSFSTLEIQRTEQGDSAMYLCASSPPDRPNEKLFFGSGTQLSVL.

The chain recombines TRBV14 with TRBJ2-3, with D unresolved. Germline V gives CDR1 SGHDN, CDR2 FVKESK. V lost 0 bases and J lost 13, with 20 bases in between. CDR3 length: 15 residues. The DNA of the CDR3 is TGTGCCAGCAGCCAAGATAGGCGTACAACCGGGTCGGAGTATTTT. It codes for CASSQDRRTTGSEYF.

CDR3 DNA sequence: TGCGCCAGCAGTCCGGGACAGGGAAGTGCAACGGCTGAAGCTTTCTTT. Its translation is CASSPGQGSATAEAFF. The chain employs TRBV5-1 and TRBJ1-1; TRBD1 matches at 9 bases. After removal of 5 bases from V and 6 bases from J, the junction contained 14 bases not matched to a gene. The CDR3 covers 16 residues. The germline gives CDR1 SGHRS, CDR2 YFSETQ.

By sample share, this clone is medium-sized. The chain is built from TRBV5-1 and TRBJ1-3, with D unclear. Germline V lookup: CDR1 SGHRS, CDR2 YFSETQ. V was clipped by 0 bases and J by 2 bases, with 6 bases between them. The CDR3 is 14 amino acids. The CDR3 reads CASSLATPGNTIYF. The CDR3 coding sequence is TGCGCCAGCAGCTTGGCGACACCTGGAAACACCATATATTTT.

V usage is TRBV7-8 and J usage is TRBJ2-7; D tentatively fits TRBD1 or TRBD2 (6 bases each). Germline-derived CDR1 and CDR2 are SGHVS and FQNEAQ. Trimming stripped 0 bases from V and 4 bases from J, with 19 bases between. The length of the CDR3 is 17 residues. The CDR3 coding sequence is TGTGCCAGCAGCTTAGCGAAGCCTGGGGGGCATGGATACGAGCAGTACTTC. Residues: CASSLAKPGGHGYEQYF.

This clone was picked up a small number of times. One end of the junction does not line up with germline, which may come from a read error. The chain carries TRBV28 and TRBJ2-7; unclear D gene. Germline assignment: CDR1 MDHEN and CDR2 SYDVKM. The CDR3 is 11 residues long. CDR3 sequence reads: CVSSNRYQQYF. In DNA, the CDR3 is TGTGTCAGCAGTAACCGTTATCAGCAGTACTTC. Complete variable domain (other parts from reference TRBV28 and TRBJ2-7): DVKVTQSSRYLVKRTGEKVFLECVQDMDHENMFWYRQDPGLGLRLIYFSYDVKMKEKGDIPEGYSVSREKKERFSLILESASTNQTSMYLCVSSNRYQQYFGPGTRLTVT.